This record covers a single TCR beta chain. Germline values: CDR1 SGHNT, CDR2 YENEEA. V was clipped by 4 bases and J by 13 bases; unmatched bases: 14. CDR3 length equals 16 residues. Clones were sequenced by immunoSEQ multiplex PCR, and TCRdb holds only the in-frame ones, with some missing. The table includes some 120,000 clones, about 88% detected once. This record comes from a study of blood T cell repertoires in COVID-19. Across the study: From the United States, Italy and Spain came samples of acute and convalescent COVID-19. From T cells, B-cell-depleted T cells, or PBMCs came the material, which was cDNA or gDNA.

Recruited during active infection, patients (from Seattle) were subsequently followed longitudinally. This chain connects TRBV11-3 to TRBJ2-1; TRBD2 matches at 12 bases. This sequence was found in a man in his fifties or sixties with COVID-19, enrolled during active disease. The sample taken for sequencing was peripheral blood. The CDR3 DNA reads TGTGCCAGCAGCTCAAAATTGGGGACTAGCGGGTATCGCCAGTTCTTC. This codes for CASSSKLGTSGYRQFF.